Reported below is one TCR beta chain. The antigen remains undetermined. A single record per CDR3 protein comes from TCRdb applying MiXCR to the 5' RACE reads. The table has 700,000 to 950,000 distinct CDR3 sequences, 9% to 15% seen once; the top ten hold around 1.6%. Germline V gene data show CDR1 as SQVTM and CDR2 as ANQGSEA. CDR3 size: 11 residues. V lost 4 bases and J 14 bases, leaving 14 bases between the germline ends. This sample was included in a study of identical twins. General study results and limits: Twins shared out-of-frame alpha sequences with excess low generation probability. With beta out-of-frame sequences, excess sharing by twins was weaker.

The data were also submitted as part of a second study, on yellow fever vaccine responses in identical twins.

Source material: PBMCs. The TCR was taken from a woman between 18 and 29 years old in good health. J is TRBJ1-4 and V is TRBV29-1, with D uncertain. In nucleotides, the CDR3 is TGCAGCGTTGGAGAGGTACCTAGGCTGTTTTTT. It yields the protein CSVGEVPRLFF. Full variable domain (outside the CDR3, taken from reference TRBV29-1 and TRBJ1-4): SAVISQKPSRDICQRGTSLTIQCQVDSQVTMMFWYRQQPGQSLTLIATANQGSEATYESGFVIDKFPISRPNLTFSTLTVSNMSPEDSSIYLCSVGEVPRLFFGSGTQLSVL.